This T cell receptor (beta chain) was identified in a study of PD-1 blockade in classical Hodgkin lymphoma. Across the whole study: The patients were dosed with nivolumab 3 mg/kg, infused intravenously every 2 weeks.

The study, taken as a whole, reports: Complete responders matched newly diagnosed patients in baseline diversity. Baseline TCR diversity was reportedly lower in newly diagnosed patients than in healthy donors. It was reported as lower still in relapsed/refractory patients. Researchers reported that CD4+ TCR diversity, though not CD8+, rose significantly by C4D1.

Sample time point: cycle 4 day 1 (C4D1), after about 6 weeks of nivolumab. Relapse after autologous stem cell transplantation occurred in every patient, and brentuximab vedotin exposure varied. Profiled with immunoSEQ multiplex PCR; TCRdb holds only in-frame clones, not every one. The profile shows around 17,000 clones, approximately 68% of them singletons. Germline loops: CDR1 PRHDT, CDR2 FYEKMQ (reference sequence). The CDR3 contains 16 residues. The V gene lost 5 bases and the J gene lost 1 base, with 14 bases spanning the gap. As regards this clone: Its antigen remains unidentified.

The sequence derives from a human donor with classical Hodgkin lymphoma. The V call is TRBV13, the J call TRBJ1-4, with D unclear. This material consisted of peripheral blood mononuclear cells (PBMCs), taken before the fourth cycle of nivolumab. This chain's CDR3 is CASSPPSPRTNEKLFF. In nucleotides, the CDR3 is TGTGCCAGCAGCCCCCCAAGTCCCCGAACTAATGAAAAACTGTTTTTT.